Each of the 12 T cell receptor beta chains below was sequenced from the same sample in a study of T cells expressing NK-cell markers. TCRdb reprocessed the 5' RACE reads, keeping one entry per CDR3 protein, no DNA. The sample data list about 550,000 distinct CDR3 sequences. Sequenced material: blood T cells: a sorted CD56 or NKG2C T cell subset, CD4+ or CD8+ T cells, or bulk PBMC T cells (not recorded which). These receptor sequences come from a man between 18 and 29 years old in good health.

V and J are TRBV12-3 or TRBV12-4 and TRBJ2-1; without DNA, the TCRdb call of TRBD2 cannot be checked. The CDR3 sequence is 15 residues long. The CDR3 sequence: CASSWSSVAYNEQFF.

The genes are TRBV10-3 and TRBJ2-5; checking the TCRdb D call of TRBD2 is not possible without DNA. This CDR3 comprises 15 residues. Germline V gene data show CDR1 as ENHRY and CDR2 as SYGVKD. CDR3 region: CAISTSERPQETQYF.

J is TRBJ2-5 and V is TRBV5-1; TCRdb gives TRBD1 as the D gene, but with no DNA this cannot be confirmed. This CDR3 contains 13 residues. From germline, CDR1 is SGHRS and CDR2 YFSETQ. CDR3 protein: CASRLGAEETQYF.

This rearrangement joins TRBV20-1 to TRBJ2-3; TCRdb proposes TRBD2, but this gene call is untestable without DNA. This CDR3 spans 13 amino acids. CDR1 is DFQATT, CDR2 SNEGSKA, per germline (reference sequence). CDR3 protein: CSAPDGRKDTQYF.

CDR3: CAISNGGREKETQYF. The V call is TRBV21-1, the J call TRBJ2-5; TCRdb gives TRBD1 as the D gene, but with no DNA this cannot be confirmed. TRBV21-1 constitutes a pseudogene. This CDR3 contains 15 residues.

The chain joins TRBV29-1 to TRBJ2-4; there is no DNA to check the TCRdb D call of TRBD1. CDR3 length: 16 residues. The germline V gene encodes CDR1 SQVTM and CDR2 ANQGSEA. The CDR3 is CSVEVDNRRAKNIQYF. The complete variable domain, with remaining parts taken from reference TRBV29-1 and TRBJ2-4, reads SAVISQKPSRDICQRGTSLTIQCQVDSQVTMMFWYRQQPGQSLTLIATANQGSEATYESGFVIDKFPISRPNLTFSTLTVSNMSPEDSSIYLCSVEVDNRRAKNIQYFGAGTRLSVL.

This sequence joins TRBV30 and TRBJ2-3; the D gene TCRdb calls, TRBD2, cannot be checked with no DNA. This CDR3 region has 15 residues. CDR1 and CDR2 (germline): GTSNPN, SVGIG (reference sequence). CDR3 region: CASDGGSGRIDTQYF.

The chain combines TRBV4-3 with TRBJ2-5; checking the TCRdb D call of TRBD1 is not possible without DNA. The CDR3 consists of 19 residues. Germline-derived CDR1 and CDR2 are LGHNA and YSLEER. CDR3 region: CASSQVVRGPGQGPETQYF.

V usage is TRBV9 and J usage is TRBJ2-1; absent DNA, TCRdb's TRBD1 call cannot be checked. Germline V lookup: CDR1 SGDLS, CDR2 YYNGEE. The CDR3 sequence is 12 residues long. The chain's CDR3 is CASSVEGHEQFF.

CDR3: CASSPSRDSALGEQYF. The rearrangement joins TRBV7-2 to TRBJ2-7; TCRdb's D gene call, TRBD1, goes unchecked for lack of DNA. The germline gives CDR1 SGHTA, CDR2 FQGNSA. The CDR3 is made up of 16 amino acids.

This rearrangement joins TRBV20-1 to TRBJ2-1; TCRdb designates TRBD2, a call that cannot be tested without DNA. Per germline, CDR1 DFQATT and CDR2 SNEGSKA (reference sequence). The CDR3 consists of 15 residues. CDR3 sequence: CSATISGIGNNEQFF.

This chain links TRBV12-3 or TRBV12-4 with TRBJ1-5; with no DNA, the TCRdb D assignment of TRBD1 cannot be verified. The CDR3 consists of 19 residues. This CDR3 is CASSLSRRQGALGNQPQHF.